Following are 31 T cell receptor beta chains from one sample sequenced in a study of PD-1 blockade in classical Hodgkin lymphoma (dated by TCRdb to 2019 to 2021). The sample's time point label is to be understood as: cycle 2 day 1 (C2D1) of nivolumab. All trial patients had relapsed after autologous stem cell transplantation, with cohorts A, B and C differing in prior brentuximab vedotin exposure. The receptor library was made with the immunoSEQ multiplex PCR assay. TCRdb re-hosts the immuneACCESS table, in-frame sequences only. Its copies lack some clones; in the studies checked, an unresolved V gene accounts for under half of them, and the cause for the rest is not known. The sample table lists roughly 140,000 clones, nearly 80% of them with a count of one. The top ten clones comprise roughly 10% of the sample. Sequences were derived from peripheral blood mononuclear cells (PBMCs), sampled before the second cycle of nivolumab. The source of these receptors is a human donor with classical Hodgkin lymphoma.

In regard to this clone: The limits of the CDR3 on the DNA are not certain, so only TCRdb's listed CDR3 is given. The chain carries TRBV6-6 and TRBJ1-4. The CDR3 is 14 amino acids in total, end residues counted. Germline CDR1 MNHNY, CDR2 SVGAGI (reference sequence). The CDR3 is CASSYFGSGEKLFF.

The chain joins TRBV30 to TRBJ2-7; D is ambiguous. This CDR3 spans 13 amino acids. V was cut by 3 bases and J by 0 bases, with 9 bases left in between. Germline values: CDR1 GTSNPN, CDR2 SVGIG (reference sequence). The CDR3 sequence: CAWSRTRSYEQYF. The CDR3 nucleotides read TGTGCCTGGAGCCGGACGCGCTCCTACGAGCAGTACTTC.

The chain combines TRBV2 with TRBJ2-3; 11 bases match TRBD2. CDR3 length: 16 amino acids. Trimming at V came to 6 bases and at J to 2 bases, leaving 7 bases not matched to a gene. CDR1 and CDR2 from the germline V gene are SNHLY and FYNNEI. The CDR3 DNA is TGTGCCAGCAGGACCGGGACTAGCGGCTTCACAGATACGCAGTATTTT. Translating gives CASRTGTSGFTDTQYF. The full variable domain, completed using reference TRBV2 and TRBJ2-3, is EPEVTQTPSHQVTQMGQEVILRCVPISNHLYFYWYRQILGQKVEFLVSFYNNEISEKSEIFDDQFSVERPDGSNFTLKIRSTKLEDSAMYFCASRTGTSGFTDTQYFGPGTRLTVL.

The chain recombines TRBV18 with TRBJ1-2; 11 nucleotides line up with TRBD1. This CDR3 spans 14 amino acids. With 0 bases clipped from V and 8 bases from J, the junction kept 2 bases outside the gene matches. Germline-derived CDR1 and CDR2 are KGHSH and LQKENI. The CDR3, as DNA: TGTGCCAGCTCACCACCGGACAGGGGGCCCGGCTACACCTTC. Its protein product is CASSPPDRGPGYTF.

V gene TRBV5-4 combines with J gene TRBJ2-1; 10 bases map to TRBD1. This CDR3 is built from 16 residues. Germline CDR1 and CDR2: SGHNT and YYREEE (reference sequence). V lost 0 bases to trimming and J lost 4 bases; unmatched junction nucleotides: 4. CDR3 bases: TGTGCCAGCAGCTTGGGGGGACAGGGGCTTTACAATGAGCAGTTCTTC. Amino acid sequence: CASSLGGQGLYNEQFF.

CDR3 DNA sequence: TGTGCCAGCAGCGTAGGGACTAGCGGGAGGGCTATCACCGGGGAGCTGTTTTTT. Translating it yields CASSVGTSGRAITGELFF. The rearrangement joins TRBV9 to TRBJ2-2; 15 bases match TRBD2. This CDR3 has 18 residues. J lost 4 bases, V lost 0 bases, and 4 bases had no gene match. Germline-derived CDR1 and CDR2 are SGDLS and YYNGEE.

The chain carries TRBV27 and TRBJ2-1, with 7 bases lining up with TRBD2. This CDR3 has 15 residues. CDR1 is MNHEY and CDR2 is SMNVEV in the germline V gene (reference sequence). The trim removed 6 bases at V and 4 bases at J, leaving 9 bases unmatched. The CDR3 bases are TGTGCCAGCAGCCAAGCGGGGCCGGGATACAATGAGCAGTTCTTC. Its translation: CASSQAGPGYNEQFF.

The genes are TRBV18 and TRBJ2-1; possibly TRBD1 for D (6 bases). V was pared by 1 base and J by 5 bases, with 9 bases between. The CDR3 loop spans 14 amino acids. Looked up from germline, CDR1 is KGHSH and CDR2 is LQKENI. Here the CDR3 reads CASSPLDSHNEQFF. Here the CDR3 DNA reads TGTGCCAGCTCACCACTGGACAGTCACAATGAGCAGTTCTTC.

V and J are TRBV25-1 and TRBJ2-5; tentative D call: TRBD2 (5 bases). CDR3 length: 14 amino acids. Germline assignment: CDR1 MGHDK and CDR2 SYGVNS. The V end was cut by 6 bases, the J end by 3 bases, with 14 bases between. CDR3 residues: CASRRTDGEETQYF. The CDR3 DNA follows: TGTGCCAGCAGACGCACCGACGGGGAAGAGACCCAGTACTTC.

The chain links TRBV15 to TRBJ2-1, with 8 bases matching TRBD1. The length of the CDR3 is 13 residues. The germline V gene has CDR1 LNHNV and CDR2 YYDKDF (reference sequence). The CDR3 coding sequence is TGTTCCCGGGGCAGGGGGCATGGTAATGAGCAGTTCTTC. It is translated as CSRGRGHGNEQFF.

The chain carries TRBV25-1 and TRBJ2-5; D uncertain. CDR3 length: 16 amino acids. Looked up from germline, CDR1 is MGHDK and CDR2 is SYGVNS. Trimming shortened V by 2 bases and J by 2 bases, and 15 bases separated the two germline ends. The CDR3 spells CASSEKGTSLQETQYF. The DNA of the CDR3 is TGTGCCAGCAGTGAAAAAGGAACATCCTTACAAGAGACCCAGTACTTC.

The chain couples TRBV5-6 to TRBJ2-3, with a possible D match to TRBD2 (6 bases). The CDR3 has 17 amino acids. V was pared by 2 bases and J by 9 bases, with 25 bases between. Looked up from germline, CDR1 is SGHDT and CDR2 is YYEEEE. Here the CDR3 reads CASSFSPGGSGTFTQYF. DNA for the CDR3: TGTGCCAGCAGCTTTTCCCCTGGGGGTAGCGGAACTTTCACGCAGTATTTT.

The chain joins TRBV25-1 to TRBJ1-6, with D possibly being TRBD1 (6 bases). Per germline, CDR1 MGHDK and CDR2 SYGVNS. The CDR3 contains 15 residues. Trimming removed 4 bases from V and 6 bases from J, with 13 bases in between. DNA of the CDR3: TGTGCCAGCAGTGTTGACCGGGGGCCTAATTCACCCCTCCACTTT. Translated, it gives CASSVDRGPNSPLHF.

The CDR3 here is CASSTRSTSEQYF. Here the CDR3 DNA reads TGTGCCAGCAGCACCCGCTCGACAAGCGAGCAGTACTTC. V gene TRBV7-9 combines with J gene TRBJ2-7; D ambiguous. From germline, CDR1 is SEHNR and CDR2 FQNEAQ (reference sequence). Trimming left V 5 bases short and J 6 bases short, with 14 bases between. CDR3 length equals 13 residues.

The chain uses TRBV28 and TRBJ2-7; D is undetermined. The CDR3 is made up of 12 amino acids. Trimming pared 4 bases from V and 3 bases from J, leaving 7 bases between. Germline-derived CDR1 and CDR2 are MDHEN and SYDVKM. For the CDR3, the DNA is TGTGCCAGCAGTTCTCAGAACTACGAGCAGTACTTC. Protein sequence: CASSSQNYEQYF. The full variable domain, completed using reference TRBV28 and TRBJ2-7, is DVKVTQSSRYLVKRTGEKVFLECVQDMDHENMFWYRQDPGLGLRLIYFSYDVKMKEKGDIPEGYSVSREKKERFSLILESASTNQTSMYLCASSSQNYEQYFGPGTRLTVT.

The rearrangement uses TRBV9 and TRBJ1-3; no clear D gene. V was pared by 0 bases and J by 0 bases, with 7 bases between. Germline V gene sequence: CDR1 SGDLS, CDR2 YYNGEE. The CDR3 length is 15 residues. The CDR3 protein is CASSVVPASGNTIYF. The CDR3 nucleotides read TGTGCCAGCAGCGTAGTCCCAGCCTCTGGAAACACCATATATTTT.

The V and J genes are TRBV10-3 and TRBJ2-7; the D gene is possibly TRBD1 (6 bases). Deletions cut 9 bases from V and 0 bases from J, with 15 bases between. CDR3 length: 14 amino acids. Germline CDR1 and CDR2: ENHRY and SYGVKD. CDR3 DNA sequence: TGTGCCATAAGGACAGAGCCTCCCTCCTACGAGCAGTACTTC. Its protein is CAIRTEPPSYEQYF.

J is TRBJ2-2 and V is TRBV7-3; D is unresolved. V shed 2 bases and J shed 5 bases, with 9 bases lying between them. The CDR3 runs to 14 residues. The germline V gene has CDR1 SGHTA and CDR2 FQGTGA. The CDR3 nucleotides read TGTGCCAGCAGCTTACTAGGATCAACCGGGGAGCTGTTTTTT. Its translation is CASSLLGSTGELFF.

The V gene is TRBV19, the J gene TRBJ2-5, with unresolved D. The CDR3 length is 13 residues. Germline V gene lookup returns CDR1 LNHDA and CDR2 SQIVND (reference sequence). The V gene lost 5 bases and the J gene lost 5 bases, with 12 bases spanning the gap. The CDR3 protein is CASSQRVEETQYF. DNA for the CDR3: TGTGCCAGTAGTCAACGGGTCGAGGAGACCCAGTACTTC.

This chain connects TRBV5-4 to TRBJ2-5; D is uncertain. V gave up 2 bases and J gave up 1 base, with 9 bases separating them. Germline CDR1 SGHNT, CDR2 YYREEE (reference sequence). There are 14 residues in the CDR3. In DNA, the CDR3 is TGTGCCAGCAGCTTTCAAGGCCCCCAAGAGACCCAGTACTTC. Translating gives CASSFQGPQETQYF.

The gene calls are TRBV6-5 and TRBJ1-5; the D gene is possibly TRBD1 (6 bases). The CDR3 has 15 amino acids. V was pared by 3 bases and J by 12 bases, with 21 bases between. CDR1 and CDR2 from the germline V gene are MNHEY and SVGAGI. The CDR3 here is CASSYGTTGNLRQHF. The CDR3 region has the DNA TGTGCCAGCAGTTATGGCACGACAGGTAATCTTCGCCAGCATTTT.

J is TRBJ1-2 and V is TRBV19, with 7 bases fitting TRBD1. V trimming: 5 bases; J trimming: 4 bases; junction bases outside the gene matches: 4. This CDR3 is built from 13 residues. Germline V gives CDR1 LNHDA, CDR2 SQIVND (reference sequence). Here the CDR3 reads CASSSRDSYGYTF. The CDR3 DNA is TGTGCCAGTAGTTCCCGGGACAGCTATGGCTACACCTTC. The entire variable domain, with the rest obtained from reference TRBV19 and TRBJ1-2, is as follows: DGGITQSPKYLFRKEGQNVTLSCEQNLNHDAMYWYRQDPGQGLRLIYYSQIVNDFQKGDIAEGYSVSREKKESFPLTVTSAQKNPTAFYLCASSSRDSYGYTFGSGTRLTVV.

V is TRBV7-6 and J is TRBJ2-3; 7 bases agree with TRBD1. Germline CDR1 SGHVS, CDR2 FNYEAQ. The CDR3 consists of 15 residues. J gave up 2 bases and V 1 base, and 3 bases lay outside the gene matches. CDR3 region: CASSLGDSSTDTQYF. The DNA of the CDR3 is TGTGCCAGCAGCTTAGGGGACAGCTCCACAGATACGCAGTATTTT.

The chain is built from TRBV6-6 and TRBJ2-7, with 7 bases matching TRBD1. J lost 4 bases, V lost 6 bases, and 6 bases had no gene match. Per germline, CDR1 MNHNY and CDR2 SVGAGI (reference sequence). This CDR3 contains 13 residues. For the CDR3, the DNA is TGTGCCAGCAGGACAGGGAGATTTTACGAGCAGTACTTC. The encoded protein is CASRTGRFYEQYF.

V is TRBV21-1 and J is TRBJ1-2. TRBV21-1 is shown as a pseudogene. The CDR3 is made up of 14 amino acids. The CDR3: CASSKRRQDYGYTF. Written as DNA, the CDR3 is TGTGCCAGCAGCAAAAGGCGGCAGGACTATGGCTACACCTTC.

V and J are TRBV28 and TRBJ2-3, with a tentative D call TRBD1 (5 bases). The CDR3 spans 14 residues. Trimming cost V 6 bases and J 0 bases, with 10 bases left between them. CDR1 is MDHEN and CDR2 is SYDVKM in the germline V gene. The CDR3 DNA follows: TGTGCCAGCAGGGGGCCTCTTAGCACAGATACGCAGTATTTT. Translation: CASRGPLSTDTQYF.

A single count supports this clone. V gene TRBV10-3 combines with J gene TRBJ1-2; weak D call: TRBD1 (5 bases). This CDR3 region has 14 residues. V lost 3 bases, J lost 7 bases, and 15 bases lay in between. The germline gives CDR1 ENHRY, CDR2 SYGVKD. In nucleotides, the CDR3 is TGTGCCATCAGTGACCTGGAGGGGATGTTTGGCTACACCTTC. Its translation: CAISDLEGMFGYTF.

J is TRBJ2-7 and V is TRBV18, with D possibly TRBD1 on 6 matching bases. The V gene lost 6 bases and the J gene lost 4 bases, with 13 bases spanning the gap. Germline V gives CDR1 KGHSH, CDR2 LQKENI. CDR3 length: 13 residues. The DNA of the CDR3 is TGTGCCAGCTCCTTAACGCAGGGGTACGAGCAGTACTTC. This translates into CASSLTQGYEQYF.

The chain joins TRBV6-1 to TRBJ2-7; a possible D gene is TRBD2 (5 bases). V shed 2 bases and J shed 3 bases, with 14 bases lying between them. The germline CDR1 and CDR2 sequences are MNHNS and SASEGT. The CDR3 contains 15 residues. The CDR3 sequence: CASSEFASFIYEQYF. CDR3 sequence (DNA): TGTGCCAGCAGTGAATTCGCTAGCTTTATCTACGAGCAGTACTTC.

The chain is built from TRBV6-6 and TRBJ2-7, with 7 bases matching TRBD2. V lost 5 bases, J lost 3 bases, and 10 bases stayed unmatched. The CDR3 runs 15 residues. CDR1 is MNHNY and CDR2 is SVGAGI in the germline V gene (reference sequence). The CDR3 spells CASSRQRGGFYEQYF. The CDR3 DNA follows: TGTGCCAGCAGTCGACAGCGGGGCGGGTTCTACGAGCAGTACTTC.

The chain uses TRBV19 and TRBJ1-5, with TRBD1 matching over 9 bases. V dropped 10 bases and J dropped 0; count of bases not matched to a gene: 7. This CDR3 is built from 15 residues. Germline loops: CDR1 LNHDA, CDR2 SQIVND (reference sequence). The CDR3 spells CATADRGYSNQPQHF. The CDR3 bases are TGTGCCACCGCGGACAGGGGATATAGCAATCAGCCCCAGCATTTT.